This T cell receptor (beta chain) was identified during a study of T cells in Graves' hyperthyroidism and ophthalmopathy. This clonotype was recorded a few times. Researchers amplified the TCR beta CDR3 regions from RNA transcripts. HTBI primers were the set used in a first-round RT-PCR of the TCR CDR3. TCRdb ran MiXCR on the multiplex PCR reads and lists one entry per CDR3 protein. The profile shows approximately 530,000 distinct CDR3 sequences, just under 20% of them singletons. The V gene's germline CDR1 is DFQATT and CDR2 SNEGSKA (reference sequence). This CDR3 contains 17 residues. Trimming took off 3 bases at V and 1 base at J, with 20 bases between the two ends. PBMCs were derived from around 10 ml fresh peripheral blood.

This receptor was obtained from a man aged 40-55 years with Graves' ophthalmopathy. The chain joins TRBV20-1 to TRBJ2-3; D may be TRBD1 or TRBD2 (7 bases each). The sequencing sample was made of blood. CDR3 DNA: TGCAGTGCTAGCGTGGGGGGAGGGGGCCGGGGCACAGATACGCAGTATTTT. Its protein is CSASVGGGGRGTDTQYF.